A selection of T cell receptor beta chains follows, all from one sample in a study of PD-L1 blockade in urothelial cancer. Some clones are missing from TCRdb's copy, which holds only in-frame ones; the method was immunoSEQ multiplex PCR. The sample holds approximately 100,000 clones, roughly nine tenths seen once. The sample consisted of PBMCs, taken around atezolizumab (anti-PD-L1) treatment. These receptors all stem from a woman of 80 years or more with urothelial cancer. Each CDR3 is given with its conserved first and last residue. A D gene is named only where the DNA matches it firmly. For some rows the clone size is stated as once, few or many, or as a class when expanded; others skip it.

size,D,V,J,CDR3,DNA
.,TRBD1,TRBV19,TRBJ1-5,CASSKTGQGVNQPQHF,TGTGCCAGTAGTAAGACGGGACAGGGAGTCAATCAGCCCCAGCATTTT
.,TRBD1,TRBV9,TRBJ2-7,CASSVRDRERDEQYF,TGTGCCAGCAGCGTCCGGGACAGGGAAAGGGACGAGCAGTACTTC
.,.,TRBV18,TRBJ2-5,CASSPFTTGETQYF,TGTGCCAGCTCACCATTCACCACAGGGGAGACCCAGTACTTC
.,TRBD2,TRBV25-1,TRBJ2-5,CASSEHTHSTREGTQYF,TGTGCCAGCAGTGAACATACTCACTCGACTAGGGAGGGGACCCAGTACTTC
.,TRBD1,TRBV5-4,TRBJ1-1,CASSGTGARDTEAFF,TGTGCCAGCAGCGGAACAGGGGCGAGGGACACTGAAGCTTTCTTT
.,.,TRBV5-1,TRBJ1-1,CASTRLGGRTEAFF,TGCGCCAGCACACGCTTGGGGGGGCGCACTGAAGCTTTCTTT
.,TRBD2,TRBV7-9,TRBJ2-3,CASSPTTPGTSGTDTQYF,TGTGCCAGCAGCCCAACTACCCCCGGGACTAGCGGCACAGATACGCAGTATTTT
.,.,TRBV7-2,TRBJ2-6,CASRTSVGQGSGANVLTF,TGTGCCAGCAGGACTAGCGTGGGACAGGGCTCTGGGGCCAACGTCCTGACTTTC
.,.,TRBV9,TRBJ2-2,CASTKEVSNTGELFF,TGTGCCAGCACCAAAGAGGTTTCTAACACCGGGGAGCTGTTTTTT
.,TRBD1,TRBV2,TRBJ1-1,CASKMQTGVRTEAFF,TGTGCCAGCAAAATGCAAACAGGGGTTCGGACTGAAGCTTTCTTT
.,.,TRBV6-5,TRBJ1-1,CASSYARGSGTEAFF,TGTGCCAGCAGTTACGCCAGGGGCTCGGGCACTGAAGCTTTCTTT
.,TRBD1,TRBV9,TRBJ2-7,CASSEGQGPFSYEQYF,TGTGCCAGCAGCGAAGGACAGGGGCCTTTCTCCTACGAGCAGTACTTC
.,.,TRBV5-8,TRBJ2-2,CASRLGRTNTGELFF,TGTGCCAGCAGACTGGGCCGGACGAACACCGGGGAGCTGTTTTTT
.,.,TRBV6-1,TRBJ1-2,CASRGGSYGYTF,TGTGCCAGCAGGGGGGGATCCTATGGCTACACCTTC
.,.,TRBV5-1,TRBJ2-1,CASSPGSARTYNEQFF,TGCGCCAGCAGCCCAGGTAGCGCGCGGACCTACAATGAGCAGTTCTTC
.,.,TRBV6-6,TRBJ2-6,CASSRSPGANVLTF,TGTGCCAGCAGCCGTTCCCCTGGGGCCAACGTCCTGACTTTC
.,TRBD1,TRBV4-1,TRBJ1-5,CASSQDRGTGFQPQHF,TGCGCCAGCAGCCAAGATAGGGGGACAGGGTTCCAGCCCCAGCATTTT
once,.,TRBV18,TRBJ1-1,CASSPQEAGRNYEAFF,TGTGCCAGCTCACCACAAGAGGCCGGGAGGAACTATGAAGCTTTCTTT
.,.,TRBV27,TRBJ2-1,CASSSLGLEQFF,TGTGCCAGCAGTTCCCTCGGGTTGGAGCAGTTCTTC
.,TRBD2,TRBV7-2,TRBJ2-7,CASSVPPSSGTAHPHEQYF,TGTGCCAGCAGCGTGCCCCCTTCTAGCGGGACGGCACACCCCCACGAGCAGTACTTC
.,TRBD1,TRBV27,TRBJ1-2,CASSLQGVGYTF,TGTGCCAGCAGTCTACAGGGGGTCGGCTACACCTTC
.,TRBD2,TRBV10-3,TRBJ2-7,CAISTSDRYEQYF,TGTGCCATCAGCACTAGCGATCGCTACGAGCAGTACTTC
.,.,TRBV4-2,TRBJ2-1,CASSQDRTSSSYNEQFF,TGTGCCAGCAGCCAAGACAGGACTTCGAGCTCCTACAATGAGCAGTTCTTC
.,.,TRBV14,TRBJ1-1,CASSQDQGRIHTEAFF,TGTGCCAGCAGCCAAGATCAGGGCCGTATACACACTGAAGCTTTCTTT
.,TRBD1,TRBV6-1,TRBJ2-5,CASSERGTGRGETQYF,TGTGCCAGCAGTGAAAGAGGGACAGGCCGAGGAGAGACCCAGTACTTC
.,.,TRBV29-1,TRBJ2-1,CSVSFSGTGNEQFF,TGCAGCGTTTCTTTTAGCGGTACGGGGAATGAGCAGTTCTTC
.,TRBD2,TRBV5-4,TRBJ2-7,CASQARAGDFEQYF,TGTGCCAGCCAAGCACGAGCGGGAGATTTCGAGCAGTACTTC
.,.,TRBV10-1,TRBJ2-3,CASSGPLQANVSTDTQYF,TGCGCCAGCAGTGGACCCTTACAGGCTAACGTTAGCACAGATACGCAGTATTTT
.,TRBD2,TRBV5-4,TRBJ2-2,CAAGSGGGELFF,TGTGCCGCGGGTAGCGGGGGCGGGGAGCTGTTTTTT
once,TRBD1,TRBV5-6,TRBJ1-3,CASSFWTGISGGNTIYF,TGTGCCAGCAGCTTTTGGACAGGGATTTCGGGAGGAAACACCATATATTTT
.,.,TRBV5-6,TRBJ1-1,CASSLYFPGNTEAFF,TGTGCCAGCAGCTTGTATTTCCCCGGGAACACTGAAGCTTTCTTT
once,.,TRBV7-3,TRBJ2-5,CASSLVGTRETQYF,TGTGCCAGCAGCTTAGTCGGGACTCGGGAGACCCAGTACTTC
.,TRBD1,TRBV19,TRBJ1-1,CASSITQGLGEAFF,TGTGCCAGTAGTATAACACAGGGGCTTGGTGAAGCTTTCTTT
.,.,TRBV9,TRBJ2-5,CASSPPPAGRRQETQYF,TGTGCCAGCAGCCCTCCGCCGGCGGGACGCCGACAAGAGACCCAGTACTTC
.,.,TRBV2,TRBJ2-7,CASSEGDTTQYF,TGTGCCAGCAGTGAAGGGGACACAACACAGTACTTC
.,TRBD1,TRBV2,TRBJ2-1,CASRLGTVGPYNEQFF,TGTGCCAGCAGACTAGGGACAGTGGGTCCCTACAATGAGCAGTTCTTC
.,TRBD1,TRBV18,TRBJ1-4,CASSPRGGKDEKLFF,TGTGCCAGCTCACCACGAGGGGGCAAGGATGAAAAACTGTTTTTT
few,TRBD2,TRBV5-1,TRBJ2-1,CASSYSGTSGYNEQFF,TGCGCCAGCAGCTACTCCGGGACTAGCGGTTACAATGAGCAGTTCTTC
.,TRBD1,TRBV5-1,TRBJ1-2,CASSSTGDNYGYTF,TGCGCCAGCAGCTCGACAGGGGACAACTATGGCTACACCTTC
.,TRBD1,TRBV7-9,TRBJ1-2,CASSFSGTGNHGYTF,TGTGCCAGCAGCTTCTCCGGGACAGGGAATCATGGCTACACCTTC
few,TRBD1,TRBV18,TRBJ2-1,CASSPQQGGEQFF,TGTGCCAGCTCACCACAACAGGGGGGCGAGCAGTTCTTC
.,.,TRBV2,TRBJ2-2,CASSAKPGLKNTGELFF,TGTGCCAGCAGTGCAAAGCCGGGACTCAAGAACACCGGGGAGCTGTTTTTT
.,.,TRBV11-2,TRBJ1-1,CASSLEAGPWATEAFF,TGTGCCAGCAGCTTAGAGGCGGGGCCTTGGGCCACTGAAGCTTTCTTT
.,.,TRBV27,TRBJ1-3,CASSLSNRAGYTIYF,TGTGCCAGCAGTTTATCGAATCGGGCAGGGTACACCATATATTTT
.,.,TRBV11-2,TRBJ2-7,CASTPANGYEQYF,TGTGCCAGCACCCCTGCGAACGGCTACGAGCAGTACTTC
.,.,TRBV27,TRBJ1-2,CASQGRESYGYTF,TGTGCCTCACAGGGCAGGGAGAGCTATGGCTACACCTTC
.,.,TRBV6-1,TRBJ1-2,CASRIQGPYGYTF,TGTGCCAGCAGAATACAGGGTCCCTATGGCTACACCTTC
.,.,TRBV18,TRBJ2-7,CASSPRGRPPYEQYF,TGTGCCAGCTCACCACGGGGCAGACCTCCCTACGAGCAGTACTTC
.,TRBD1,TRBV29-1,TRBJ2-7,CSVGVGTGSYEQYF,TGCAGCGTCGGAGTAGGGACAGGGAGTTACGAGCAGTACTTC
.,TRBD2,TRBV15,TRBJ2-7,CATSTDLADPQYF,TGTGCCACCAGCACCGATCTAGCGGACCCGCAGTACTTC
.,.,TRBV19,TRBJ1-5,CASSVRTYSNQPQHF,TGTGCCAGTAGTGTCCGGACTTATAGCAATCAGCCCCAGCATTTT
.,TRBD1,TRBV9,TRBJ2-1,CASSVEIGGPSSGSGDEQFF,TGTGCCAGCAGCGTAGAGATAGGGGGCCCTTCGTCGGGAAGTGGGGATGAGCAGTTCTTC
.,.,TRBV6-1,TRBJ2-7,CASIPREGAGEQYF,TGTGCCAGCATACCCCGGGAGGGGGCAGGGGAGCAGTACTTC